Below are 22 T cell receptor beta chains sequenced from a single sample in a study of CD8 T cells in Susac syndrome. Reverse transcription of roughly 0.45 to 1 ug RNA was performed with random hexamers. TCRdb called the immunoSEQ multiplex PCR reads again in MiXCR, with one record for every CDR3 protein. The sample carries around 71,000 distinct CDR3 sequences, 96% recorded once. Sequenced input: CD4+ T cells from PBMCs. The receptor source for this set is a human donor with multiple sclerosis.

The V call is TRBV6-1, the J call TRBJ2-2, with 7 bases identical to TRBD1. The CDR3 sequence is 17 residues long. Per germline, CDR1 MNHNS and CDR2 SASEGT. After removal of 6 bases from V and 3 bases from J, the junction contained 13 bases not matched to a gene. The CDR3 DNA follows: TGTGCCAGCAGGCCAACCCCGGCGACAGGGCACACCGGGGAGCTGTTTTTT. Its translation: CASRPTPATGHTGELFF.

This clonotype showed up just once. CDR3 residues: CSATGQVGTDTQYF. The CDR3 nucleotides read TGCAGTGCCACTGGACAGGTTGGCACAGATACGCAGTATTTT. The chain carries TRBV20-1 and TRBJ2-3, with 7 bases identical to TRBD1. The CDR3 is 14 amino acids. V dropped 6 bases and J dropped 1; count of bases not matched to a gene: 7. Germline V gives CDR1 DFQATT, CDR2 SNEGSKA (reference sequence).

The gene calls are TRBV6-1 and TRBJ1-6; D may be TRBD1 (5 bases). The V end lost 2 bases, the J end lost 7 bases, and 6 bases lay between the germline ends. Per the germline V gene, CDR1 is MNHNS and CDR2 is SASEGT. The CDR3 is 13 amino acids. The CDR3 reads CASSERGNSPLHF. The CDR3, as DNA: TGTGCCAGCAGTGAAAGGGGAAATTCACCCCTCCACTTT.

The rearrangement uses TRBV4-3 and TRBJ2-1; TRBD1 might be the D (5 bases). The CDR3 covers 15 residues. Germline V gene lookup returns CDR1 LGHNA and CDR2 YSLEER. Deletions cut 0 bases from V and 4 bases from J, with 10 bases between. This chain's CDR3 is CASSQDLDSYNEQFF. CDR3 in DNA: TGCGCCAGCAGCCAAGATCTCGACAGTTACAATGAGCAGTTCTTC.

The rearrangement links TRBV30 to TRBJ2-6, with D perhaps TRBD1 (5 bases). CDR3 length: 19 residues. The germline CDR1 and CDR2 sequences are GTSNPN and SVGIG (reference sequence). V was shortened by 0 bases and J by 4 bases, with 22 bases between the two germline ends. The CDR3 bases are TGTGCCTGGAGTGTACTATGGGGCAGGGTCACCTCCGGGGCCAACGTCCTGACTTTC. This sequence encodes CAWSVLWGRVTSGANVLTF.

This rearrangement joins TRBV12-3 or TRBV12-4 to TRBJ2-5; 8 bases are shared with TRBD2. V dropped 8 bases and J dropped 5; count of bases not matched to a gene: 10. This CDR3 comprises 14 residues. The CDR3 region has the DNA TGTGCCAGCGAGGCGGGGGGAAAGGGTGAGACCCAGTACTTC. Encoded protein: CASEAGGKGETQYF.

This chain links TRBV30 with TRBJ2-7, with 7 bases that match TRBD2. The trim removed 2 bases at V and 2 bases at J, leaving 3 bases unmatched. Per the germline V gene, CDR1 is GTSNPN and CDR2 is SVGIG (reference sequence). The CDR3 runs 13 residues. The CDR3 nucleotides are TGTGCCTGGAGTCCTGGACTAGCCTACGAGCAGTACTTC. This codes for CAWSPGLAYEQYF.

The rearrangement uses TRBV3-1 and TRBJ2-7; TRBD1 aligns across 7 bases. The CDR3 runs to 14 residues. Trimming removed 6 bases from V and 2 bases from J; junction bases left unmatched: 7. Germline V lookup: CDR1 LGHDT, CDR2 YNNKEL (reference sequence). The CDR3 protein is CASSRGTATYEQYF. The CDR3 DNA reads TGTGCCAGCAGTCGAGGGACAGCTACCTACGAGCAGTACTTC.

V gene TRBV5-6 combines with J gene TRBJ2-2; the D gene is possibly TRBD2 (6 bases). Looked up from germline, CDR1 is SGHDT and CDR2 is YYEEEE. V was cut by 4 bases and J by 10 bases, with 14 bases left in between. The CDR3 totals 13 residues. Here the CDR3 reads CASSPGLPAELFF. The CDR3, as DNA: TGTGCCAGCAGCCCGGGACTCCCGGCGGAGCTGTTTTTT.

The rearrangement joins TRBV27 to TRBJ2-5; D possibly corresponds to TRBD2 (5 bases). This CDR3 is 14 amino acids long. The V and J ends lost 2 bases and 5 bases respectively, with 12 bases between them. CDR1 is MNHEY, CDR2 SMNVEV, per germline (reference sequence). In DNA form, the CDR3 reads TGTGCCAGCAGTTTACGCGGGTGGAGTGAGACCCAGTACTTC. Protein sequence: CASSLRGWSETQYF.

The V call is TRBV5-4, the J call TRBJ2-5; a possible D gene is TRBD2 (6 bases). This CDR3 has 14 amino acids. The V gene lost 0 bases and the J gene lost 5 bases, with 11 bases spanning the gap. The V gene's germline CDR1 is SGHNT and CDR2 YYREEE (reference sequence). CDR3 residues: CASSLVHRGETQYF. Written as DNA, the CDR3 is TGTGCCAGCAGCTTGGTTCACCGGGGGGAGACCCAGTACTTC.

This chain uses TRBV29-1 with TRBJ2-3; D may correspond to TRBD1 or TRBD2 (5 bases each). CDR3 length equals 13 residues. In germline, CDR1 is SQVTM, CDR2 ANQGSEA. Trimming took off 7 bases at V and 6 bases at J, with 17 bases between the two ends. For the CDR3, the DNA is TGCAGCGCGGGACCAGAGGCCACTGATACGCAGTATTTT. Its protein is CSAGPEATDTQYF.

The rearrangement uses TRBV19 and TRBJ2-7; 10 nucleotides agree with TRBD1. Germline-derived CDR1 and CDR2 are LNHDA and SQIVND (reference sequence). The length of the CDR3 is 14 residues. With 6 bases clipped from V and 1 base from J, the junction kept 3 bases outside the gene matches. CDR3 nucleotides: TGTGCCAGTAGGAGGACAGGGGGGTCCTACGAGCAGTACTTC. Protein product: CASRRTGGSYEQYF.

This chain links TRBV12-3 or TRBV12-4 with TRBJ1-1; D is undetermined. Deletions cut 3 bases from V and 1 base from J, with 9 bases between. The CDR3 has 14 amino acids. The CDR3 loop is CASSLIAANTEAFF. In DNA form, the CDR3 reads TGTGCCAGCAGTTTGATAGCGGCGAACACTGAAGCTTTCTTT.

The genes are TRBV29-1 and TRBJ2-3, with 12 bases identical to TRBD2. This CDR3 contains 14 residues. Trimming removed 5 bases from V and 6 bases from J; junction bases left unmatched: 6. Germline CDR1 reads SQVTM; CDR2 reads ANQGSEA. Here the CDR3 DNA reads TGCAGCGTTCTGACTAGCGGGGGCCACGATACGCAGTATTTT. Its protein product is CSVLTSGGHDTQYF.

The V call is TRBV5-1, the J call TRBJ1-1; D remains ambiguous. V lost 4 bases and J lost 1, with 11 bases in between. The CDR3 totals 14 residues. Germline V gene data show CDR1 as SGHRS and CDR2 as YFSETQ. This CDR3 is CASSPRAGNTEAFF. The CDR3 DNA follows: TGCGCCAGCAGCCCACGGGCGGGGAACACTGAAGCTTTCTTT.

The chain joins TRBV11-3 to TRBJ2-2; D unresolved. The CDR3 is 17 residues long. V shed 0 bases and J shed 4 bases, with 15 bases lying between them. Germline V gene data show CDR1 as SGHNT and CDR2 as YENEEA. For the CDR3, the DNA is TGTGCCAGCAGCTTAGATCGCTACGGAACTGTCACCGGGGAGCTGTTTTTT. Its translation is CASSLDRYGTVTGELFF.

This chain joins TRBV5-1 and TRBJ2-3; D gene uncertain. Trimming removed 0 bases at V and 2 bases at J, with 7 bases between. This CDR3 spans 14 amino acids. Germline loops: CDR1 SGHRS, CDR2 YFSETQ. CDR3 protein: CASSLEYPTDTQYF. CDR3 nucleotide sequence: TGCGCCAGCAGCTTGGAGTATCCCACAGATACGCAGTATTTT.

The chain carries TRBV20-1 and TRBJ2-7; tentatively, D is TRBD1 or TRBD2 (6 bases each). The CDR3 totals 13 residues. The germline gives CDR1 DFQATT, CDR2 SNEGSKA (reference sequence). Trimming stripped 1 base from V and 5 bases from J, with 12 bases between. The DNA of the CDR3 is TGCAGTGCTAGAGTGGTGGGGGGCCACGAGCAGTACTTC. The encoded protein is CSARVVGGHEQYF.

This clonotype appeared a single time. V usage is TRBV20-1 and J usage is TRBJ1-1; D call uncertain. Trimming removed 6 bases from V and 2 bases from J, with 10 bases in between. The CDR3 spans 12 residues. Germline CDR1 is DFQATT and CDR2 is SNEGSKA (reference sequence). The CDR3 DNA reads TGCAGTGCCCGGCCGGGCAACACTGAAGCTTTCTTT. This gives the protein CSARPGNTEAFF.

The J gene is TRBJ2-1, the V gene TRBV2; TRBD2 matches 11 bases. The CDR3 length is 15 residues. V shed 5 bases, J shed 11 bases, and the junction held 11 bases outside the gene matches. Germline V gene lookup returns CDR1 SNHLY and CDR2 FYNNEI. The CDR3, as DNA: TGTGCCAGCAGTCCCTTGGCTAGCGGGGGGACAAAGCAGTTCTTC. Translated: CASSPLASGGTKQFF.

The V call is TRBV30, the J call TRBJ2-2; 10 nucleotides match TRBD1. The CDR3 has 13 amino acids. With 5 bases clipped from V and 7 bases from J, the junction kept 4 bases outside the gene matches. From germline, CDR1 is GTSNPN and CDR2 SVGIG (reference sequence). The CDR3 region is CAWVTGGNGELFF. Written as DNA, the CDR3 is TGTGCCTGGGTGACAGGGGGCAACGGGGAGCTGTTTTTT.